A selection of T cell receptor beta chains follows, all from one sample in a study of blood T cell repertoires in COVID-19. Measured with immunoSEQ multiplex PCR; TCRdb has only the in-frame clones, and not every one. The sample has about 320,000 clones; over 75% are singletons. Sequenced: PBMCs or T cells enriched from blood (not recorded which). All receptors derive from a man aged 25-45 years who had recovered from COVID-19. Each CDR3 is given with its conserved first and last residue. Fields, in order: CDR3 length, V gene, J gene, CDR3 protein.

cdr3_length: 12; v_call: TRBV12-3/TRBV12-4; j_call: TRBJ1-6; cdr3_aa: CASSPPAAPLHF
cdr3_length: 15; v_call: TRBV5-1; j_call: TRBJ2-1; cdr3_aa: CASSPWTGGYNEQFF
cdr3_length: 14; v_call: TRBV10-1; j_call: TRBJ2-1; cdr3_aa: CASSRDREGNEQFF
cdr3_length: 16; v_call: TRBV19; j_call: TRBJ1-6; cdr3_aa: CASNLSNRGAISPLHF
cdr3_length: 16; v_call: TRBV25-1; j_call: TRBJ2-1; cdr3_aa: CASSTGLAGAYNEQFF
cdr3_length: 12; v_call: TRBV5-5; j_call: TRBJ1-2; cdr3_aa: CASSWGQYGYTF
cdr3_length: 16; v_call: TRBV19; j_call: TRBJ1-1; cdr3_aa: CASRTVVLRRNTEAFF
cdr3_length: 13; v_call: TRBV4-1; j_call: TRBJ1-5; cdr3_aa: CASSQGSNQPQHF
cdr3_length: 15; v_call: TRBV7-8; j_call: TRBJ2-2; cdr3_aa: CASSARQHHTGELFF
cdr3_length: 12; v_call: TRBV7-9; j_call: TRBJ1-2; cdr3_aa: CASSLEGQINTF
cdr3_length: 16; v_call: TRBV5-1; j_call: TRBJ2-1; cdr3_aa: CASSTGLAGVYNEQFF
cdr3_length: 16; v_call: TRBV3-1/TRBV3-2; j_call: TRBJ1-1; cdr3_aa: CASSQDVVGGITEAFF
cdr3_length: 16; v_call: TRBV28; j_call: TRBJ1-5; cdr3_aa: CASIGKRDKVNQPQHF
cdr3_length: 14; v_call: TRBV6-5; j_call: TRBJ2-2; cdr3_aa: CASVRQPNTGELFF
cdr3_length: 13; v_call: TRBV7-3; j_call: TRBJ2-1; cdr3_aa: CASSLTFRGEQFF
cdr3_length: 16; v_call: TRBV5-1; j_call: TRBJ2-1; cdr3_aa: CASSSTVTSGGNEQFF
cdr3_length: 14; v_call: TRBV7-3; j_call: TRBJ2-7; cdr3_aa: CASSLSQGSYEQYF
cdr3_length: 12; v_call: TRBV28; j_call: TRBJ1-2; cdr3_aa: CASSDRALGYTF
cdr3_length: 13; v_call: TRBV7-9; j_call: TRBJ1-1; cdr3_aa: CASSLAGGGAAFF
cdr3_length: 14; v_call: TRBV5-1; j_call: TRBJ1-1; cdr3_aa: CASRTPTGDTEAFF
cdr3_length: 16; v_call: TRBV7-9; j_call: TRBJ2-5; cdr3_aa: CASSYRYPSGLETQYF
cdr3_length: 17; v_call: TRBV19; j_call: TRBJ1-3; cdr3_aa: CASSPGHSQSSGNTIYF
cdr3_length: 17; v_call: TRBV3-1/TRBV3-2; j_call: TRBJ1-2; cdr3_aa: CASSQGVLRQGIRGYTF